Listed below are T cell receptor beta chains from one sample, sequenced in a study of beta chain features in type 1 diabetes. Only in-frame clones appear in the TCRdb table, and some are missing; sequencing was by immunoSEQ multiplex PCR. Of roughly 380,000 clones listed, roughly a fifth are singletons. Sequenced input: naive CD4+ T cells from blood. The receptors come from a woman aged 18-29 years in good health. CDR3s include the opening cysteine and the closing phenylalanine or tryptophan. Each record gives: J gene, clone size, D gene, V gene, CDR3 DNA, CDR3 protein. The D gene is left open where the match is weak. Rows may omit the clone size; those that give it use once, few, many or a size class.

TRBJ2-1 | few | - | TRBV11-2 | TGTGCCAGCAGCAAGTTTAGCGGAGACAATGAGCAGTTCTTC | CASSKFSGDNEQFF
TRBJ2-1 | - | TRBD2 | TRBV7-2 | TGTGCCAGCAGCTTCTTAGCGGGAGGGTTCATCAATGAGCAGTTCTTC | CASSFLAGGFINEQFF
TRBJ1-5 | - | - | TRBV2 | TGTGCCAGCAGTGAAGCTGTTCTAGGGCCCCAGCATTTT | CASSEAVLGPQHF
TRBJ2-7 | few | - | TRBV18 | TGTGCCAGCTCGCCGGTCTCCTACGAGCAGTACTTC | CASSPVSYEQYF
TRBJ1-1 | few | - | TRBV30 | TGTGCCTGGACCTTAGTCTCAGGCACTGAAGCTTTCTTT | CAWTLVSGTEAFF
TRBJ2-1 | - | - | TRBV9 | TGTGCCAGCAGCGTTAATAGCGGCTCCTACAATGAGCAGTTCTTC | CASSVNSGSYNEQFF
TRBJ2-5 | - | - | TRBV9 | TGTGCCAGCAGCGTAGGTGGAAGGGGGACAAGCGAGACCCAGTACTTC | CASSVGGRGTSETQYF
TRBJ1-1 | - | - | TRBV27 | TGTGCCAGCAGTTTAGTCAGGGGAACCCCTGAAGCTTTCTTT | CASSLVRGTPEAFF
TRBJ2-1 | few | TRBD2 | TRBV7-9 | TGTGCCAGCAGCCCACTTCTAGCGGGGCAATACAATGAGCAGTTCTTC | CASSPLLAGQYNEQFF
TRBJ2-3 | - | - | TRBV7-2 | TGTGCCAGCAGCTTAGCGCTCGACTTCGGTACGCAGTATTTT | CASSLALDFGTQYF
TRBJ2-1 | few | TRBD2 | TRBV7-9 | TGTGCCCTAGCGGGAGGGAGCTCCTACAATGAGCAGTTCTTC | CALAGGSSYNEQFF
TRBJ2-7 | - | - | TRBV30 | TGTGCCTGGGGGGAGGAGAGGGAGCAGTACTTC | CAWGEEREQYF
TRBJ2-4 | few | TRBD1 | TRBV5-4 | TGTGCCAGCAGCCATGGGACAGTCAAAAACATTCAGTACTTC | CASSHGTVKNIQYF
TRBJ1-4 | few | - | TRBV7-9 | TGTGCCAGCAGCTCTATTAATGAAAAACTGTTTTTT | CASSSINEKLFF
TRBJ1-2 | - | - | TRBV5-1 | TGCGCCAGCAGCTTGGACAGCCAGTGGGACTATGGCTACACCTTC | CASSLDSQWDYGYTF
TRBJ2-5 | - | TRBD1 | TRBV7-2 | TGTGCCAGCAGTTCCCGACAGGGGTTAGGGGAGACCCAGTACTTC | CASSSRQGLGETQYF
TRBJ1-3 | few | - | TRBV18 | TGTGCCAGCTCATCCGGGGACTCTGGAAACACCATATATTTT | CASSSGDSGNTIYF
TRBJ2-2 | - | - | TRBV29-1 | TGCAGCGTTGCCCAGAATTCGAACACCGGGGAGCTGTTTTTT | CSVAQNSNTGELFF
TRBJ2-7 | - | TRBD2 | TRBV2 | TGTGCCAGCAACGCTCAAGCGGGAGCCTACTACGAGCAGTACTTC | CASNAQAGAYYEQYF
TRBJ2-1 | - | TRBD2 | TRBV13 | TGTGCCAGCAGCCCTAGCGGGGCCTACAATGAGCAGTTCTTC | CASSPSGAYNEQFF
TRBJ1-2 | - | - | TRBV5-1 | TGCGCCAGCAGCTTTTCAGGAGGCGGCTACACCTTC | CASSFSGGGYTF
TRBJ2-7 | few | - | TRBV29-1 | TGCAGCGTCCGGACAGAGAGCTACGAGCAGTACTTC | CSVRTESYEQYF
TRBJ2-4 | - | - | TRBV18 | TGTGCCAGCTCACCCCCTTTTGGCGGGGGCGCGGACATTCAGTACTTC | CASSPPFGGGADIQYF
TRBJ1-4 | - | - | TRBV5-1 | TGCGCCAGCAGCGGCGAAGTGGGGGCGCGTGGGGGTAATGAAAAACTGTTTTTT | CASSGEVGARGGNEKLFF
TRBJ1-2 | - | - | TRBV2 | TGTGCCAGCGGATACAGGGAGAGGAGTGGCTACACCTTC | CASGYRERSGYTF
TRBJ1-2 | - | - | TRBV5-4 | TGTGCCAGCAGCTTGAATAGTCAGGGAGGGGGCTACACCTTC | CASSLNSQGGGYTF
TRBJ1-5 | few | - | TRBV9 | TGTGCCAGCAGCGTATCCGGGATCCCAGGTCAGCCCCAGCATTTT | CASSVSGIPGQPQHF
TRBJ2-4 | - | TRBD1 | TRBV6-5 | TGTGCCAGCAGTCAGACAGGGTTAGCCAAAAACATTCAGTACTTC | CASSQTGLAKNIQYF
TRBJ2-1 | few | - | TRBV30 | TGTGCCTGGAGTGCCTCCCAGGGATCGTACAATGAGCAGTTCTTC | CAWSASQGSYNEQFF
TRBJ2-5 | few | - | TRBV27 | TGTGCCAGCAGAGGAGCAGAGACCCAGTACTTC | CASRGAETQYF
TRBJ2-7 | - | - | TRBV28 | TGTGCCAGCAGTCGGACACTGGCTAGCTCCTACGAGCAGTACTTC | CASSRTLASSYEQYF
TRBJ2-7 | - | - | TRBV30 | TGTGCCTGGAGTAAAGGAGATTCCCACGAGCAGTACTTC | CAWSKGDSHEQYF
TRBJ2-5 | - | - | TRBV4-2 | TGTGCCAGCAGCCAAGATTACGGAGGACCCTCGCACTTC | CASSQDYGGPSHF
TRBJ2-1 | - | - | TRBV5-1 | TGCGCCAGCGAGGGTTACGATGAGCAGTTCTTC | CASEGYDEQFF
TRBJ2-4 | - | - | TRBV23-1 | TGCGCCAGCAGTCGGCGGGTTGAAAACATTCAGTACTTC | CASSRRVENIQYF
TRBJ2-7 | - | TRBD1 | TRBV7-2 | TGTGCCAGCAGCCTAGGACAGGGGGTAGCCTACGAGCAGTACTTC | CASSLGQGVAYEQYF
TRBJ1-2 | - | - | TRBV18 | TGTGCCAGCTCCCCGGGTCTCGGGGAGGTTAGCTATGGCTACACCTTC | CASSPGLGEVSYGYTF
TRBJ2-5 | few | - | TRBV7-9 | TGTGCCAGCAGCCTCCCGGAGAAGACCCAGTACTTC | CASSLPEKTQYF
TRBJ1-2 | - | - | TRBV5-1 | TGCGCCAGCAGCTTGGTAGGCGGGACCTATGGCTACACCTTC | CASSLVGGTYGYTF
TRBJ1-5 | - | TRBD1 | TRBV30 | TGTGCCTGGAGTACGGACAGGGAAACTCAGCCCCAGCATTTT | CAWSTDRETQPQHF
TRBJ2-5 | - | - | TRBV7-2 | TGTGCCAGCAGCTTAGGGGGGCTGGGGACCCAGTACTTC | CASSLGGLGTQYF
TRBJ1-1 | - | - | TRBV5-1 | TGCGCCAGCAGCCCGGGACACAGGAACACTGAAGCTTTCTTT | CASSPGHRNTEAFF
TRBJ1-1 | - | - | TRBV5-1 | TGCGCCAGCAGTGGCAGGGGGAACACTGAAGCTTTCTTT | CASSGRGNTEAFF
TRBJ2-4 | - | - | TRBV28 | TGTGCCAGCAGTTTCCACCGCTTGAGGAACATTCAGTACTTC | CASSFHRLRNIQYF
TRBJ2-2 | - | - | TRBV5-6 | TGTGCCAGCAGCCAGACCGGGGAGCTGTTTTTT | CASSQTGELFF
TRBJ2-5 | - | - | TRBV2 | TGTGCCGGACGGACTGAAGAGACCCAGTACTTC | CAGRTEETQYF
TRBJ2-7 | - | TRBD2 | TRBV10-3 | TGTGCCATCAGTGAGTCGGAGACTAGCGGGAGAGGCGCCTACGAGCAGTACTTC | CAISESETSGRGAYEQYF
TRBJ2-1 | - | - | TRBV5-1 | TGCGCCACCTCGCGATGGGCGGGGCGCTACAATGAGCAGTTCTTC | CATSRWAGRYNEQFF
TRBJ1-1 | few | - | TRBV7-2 | TGTGCCAGCAGCTTGTCCTCTGACACTGAAGCTTTCTTT | CASSLSSDTEAFF
TRBJ2-6 | - | - | TRBV9 | TGTGCCAGCAGCCCTCTCGGGTACGCCGGGGCCAACGTCCTGACTTTC | CASSPLGYAGANVLTF
TRBJ1-1 | - | - | TRBV18 | TGTGCCAGCTCACCACTGGGGGGGACTGAAGCTTTCTTT | CASSPLGGTEAFF
TRBJ2-3 | few | TRBD2 | TRBV29-1 | TGCAGCGTTGCCGGGGGGATCACAGATACGCAGTATTTT | CSVAGGITDTQYF